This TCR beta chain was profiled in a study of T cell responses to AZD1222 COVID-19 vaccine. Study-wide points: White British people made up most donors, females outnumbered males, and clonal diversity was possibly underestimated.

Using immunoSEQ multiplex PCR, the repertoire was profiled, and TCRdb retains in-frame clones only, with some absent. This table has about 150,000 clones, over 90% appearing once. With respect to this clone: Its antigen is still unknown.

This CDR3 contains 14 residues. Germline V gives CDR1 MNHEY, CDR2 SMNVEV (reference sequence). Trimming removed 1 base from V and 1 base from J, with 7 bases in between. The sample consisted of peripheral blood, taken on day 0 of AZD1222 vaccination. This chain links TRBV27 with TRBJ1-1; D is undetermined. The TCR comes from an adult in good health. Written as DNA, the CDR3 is TGTGCCAGCAGTTTATACCCACAGAACACTGAAGCTTTCTTT. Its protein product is CASSLYPQNTEAFF.